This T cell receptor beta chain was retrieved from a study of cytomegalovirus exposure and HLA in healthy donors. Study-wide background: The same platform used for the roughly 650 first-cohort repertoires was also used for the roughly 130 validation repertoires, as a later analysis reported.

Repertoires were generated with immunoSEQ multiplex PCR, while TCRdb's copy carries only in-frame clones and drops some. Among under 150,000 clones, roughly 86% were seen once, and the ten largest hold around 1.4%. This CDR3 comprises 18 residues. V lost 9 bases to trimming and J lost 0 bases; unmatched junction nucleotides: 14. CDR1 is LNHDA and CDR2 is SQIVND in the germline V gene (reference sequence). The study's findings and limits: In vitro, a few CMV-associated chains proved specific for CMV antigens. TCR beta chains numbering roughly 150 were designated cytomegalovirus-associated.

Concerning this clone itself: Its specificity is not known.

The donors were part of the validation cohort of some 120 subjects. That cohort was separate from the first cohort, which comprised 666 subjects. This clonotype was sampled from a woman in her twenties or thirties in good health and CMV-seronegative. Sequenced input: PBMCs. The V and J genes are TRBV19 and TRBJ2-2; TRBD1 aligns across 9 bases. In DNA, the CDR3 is TGTGCCAGAGGACCAGGACCGGGACAGGGACCGAACACCGGGGAGCTGTTTTTT. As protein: CARGPGPGQGPNTGELFF.